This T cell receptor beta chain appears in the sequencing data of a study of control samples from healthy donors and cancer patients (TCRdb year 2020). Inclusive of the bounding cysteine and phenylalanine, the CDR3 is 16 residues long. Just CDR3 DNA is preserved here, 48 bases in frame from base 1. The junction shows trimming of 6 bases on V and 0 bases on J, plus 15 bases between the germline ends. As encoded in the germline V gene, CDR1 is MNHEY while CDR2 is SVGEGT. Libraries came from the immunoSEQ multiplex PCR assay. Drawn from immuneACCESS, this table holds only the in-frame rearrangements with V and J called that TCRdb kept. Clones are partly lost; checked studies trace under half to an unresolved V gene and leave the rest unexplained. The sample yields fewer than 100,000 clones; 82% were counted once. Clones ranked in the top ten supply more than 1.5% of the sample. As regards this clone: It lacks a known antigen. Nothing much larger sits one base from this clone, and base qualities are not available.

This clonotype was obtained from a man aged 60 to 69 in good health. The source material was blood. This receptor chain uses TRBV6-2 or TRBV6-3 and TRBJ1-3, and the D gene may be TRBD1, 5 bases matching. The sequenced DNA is TGTGCCAGCAGCCCTTTGACAGTCTACTCTGGAAACACCATATATTTT. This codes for CASSPLTVYSGNTIYF.